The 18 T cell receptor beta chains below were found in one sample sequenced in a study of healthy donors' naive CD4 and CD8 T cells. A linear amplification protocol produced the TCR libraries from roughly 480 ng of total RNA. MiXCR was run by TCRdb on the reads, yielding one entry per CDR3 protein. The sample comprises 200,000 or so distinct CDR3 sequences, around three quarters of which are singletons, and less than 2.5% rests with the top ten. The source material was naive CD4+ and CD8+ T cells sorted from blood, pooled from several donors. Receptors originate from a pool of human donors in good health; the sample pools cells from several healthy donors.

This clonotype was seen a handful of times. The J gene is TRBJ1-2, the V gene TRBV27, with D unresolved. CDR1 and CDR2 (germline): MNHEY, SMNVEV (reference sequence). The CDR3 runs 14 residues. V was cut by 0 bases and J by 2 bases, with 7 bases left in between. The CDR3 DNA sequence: TGTGCCAGCAGTTTATCGAACAGCAACTATGGCTACACCTTC. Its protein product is CASSLSNSNYGYTF.

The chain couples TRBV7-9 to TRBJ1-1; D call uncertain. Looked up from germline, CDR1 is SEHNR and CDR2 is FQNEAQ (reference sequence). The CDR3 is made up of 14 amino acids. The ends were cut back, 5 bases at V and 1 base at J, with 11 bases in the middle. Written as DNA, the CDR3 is TGTGCCAGCAGCCCCCCAGTTAGGAACACTGAAGCTTTCTTT. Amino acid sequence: CASSPPVRNTEAFF.

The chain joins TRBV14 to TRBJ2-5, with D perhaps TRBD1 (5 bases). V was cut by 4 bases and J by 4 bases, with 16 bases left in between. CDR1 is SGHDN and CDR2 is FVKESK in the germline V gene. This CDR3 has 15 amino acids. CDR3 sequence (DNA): TGTGCCAGCAGCCCCTATCCCAGGGCTCGAGAGACCCAGTACTTC. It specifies CASSPYPRARETQYF.

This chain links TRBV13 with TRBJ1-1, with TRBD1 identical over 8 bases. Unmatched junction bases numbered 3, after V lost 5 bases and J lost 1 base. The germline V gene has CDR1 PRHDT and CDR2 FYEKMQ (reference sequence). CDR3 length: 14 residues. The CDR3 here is CASSTGQENTEAFF. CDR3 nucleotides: TGTGCCAGCAGCACGGGACAGGAGAACACTGAAGCTTTCTTT.

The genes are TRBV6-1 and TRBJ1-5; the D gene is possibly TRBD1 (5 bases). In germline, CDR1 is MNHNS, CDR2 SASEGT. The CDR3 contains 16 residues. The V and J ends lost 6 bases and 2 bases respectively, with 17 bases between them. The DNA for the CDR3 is TGTGCCAGCAGCCCCCCATCGGGGACGGGCAATCAGCCCCAGCATTTT. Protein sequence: CASSPPSGTGNQPQHF.

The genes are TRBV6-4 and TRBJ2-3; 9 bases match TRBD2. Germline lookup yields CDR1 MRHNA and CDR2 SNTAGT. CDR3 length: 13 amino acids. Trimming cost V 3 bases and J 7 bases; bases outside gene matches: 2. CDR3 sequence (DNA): TGTGCCAGCAGTGAGCTAGCGGGAAATACGCAGTATTTT. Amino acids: CASSELAGNTQYF.

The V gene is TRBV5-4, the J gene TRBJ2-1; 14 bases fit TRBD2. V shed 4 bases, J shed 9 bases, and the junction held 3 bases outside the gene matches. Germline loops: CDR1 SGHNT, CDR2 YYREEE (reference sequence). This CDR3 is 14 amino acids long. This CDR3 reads CASSQGTSGGEQFF. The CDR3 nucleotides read TGTGCCAGCAGCCAAGGGACTAGCGGGGGTGAGCAGTTCTTC.

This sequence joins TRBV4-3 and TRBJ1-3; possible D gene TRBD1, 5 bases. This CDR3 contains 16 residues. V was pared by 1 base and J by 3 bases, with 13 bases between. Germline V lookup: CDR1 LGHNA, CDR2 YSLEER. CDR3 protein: CASSQAEQGFGNTIYF. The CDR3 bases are TGCGCCAGCAGCCAAGCGGAGCAGGGTTTTGGAAACACCATATATTTT.

As DNA, the CDR3 is TGTGCCAGCAGTCCTGACGGGCGGAACACTGAAGCTTTCTTT. It yields the protein CASSPDGRNTEAFF. The chain is built from TRBV27 and TRBJ1-1; D call uncertain. V dropped 5 bases and J dropped 1 base, with 11 bases sitting between them. Per germline, CDR1 MNHEY and CDR2 SMNVEV (reference sequence). The length of the CDR3 is 14 residues.

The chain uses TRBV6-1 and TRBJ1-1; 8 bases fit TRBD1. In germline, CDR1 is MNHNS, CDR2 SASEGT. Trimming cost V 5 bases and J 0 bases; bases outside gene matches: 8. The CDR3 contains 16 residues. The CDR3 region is CASSFGQGRMNTEAFF. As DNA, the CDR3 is TGTGCCAGCAGTTTCGGACAGGGCAGGATGAACACTGAAGCTTTCTTT.

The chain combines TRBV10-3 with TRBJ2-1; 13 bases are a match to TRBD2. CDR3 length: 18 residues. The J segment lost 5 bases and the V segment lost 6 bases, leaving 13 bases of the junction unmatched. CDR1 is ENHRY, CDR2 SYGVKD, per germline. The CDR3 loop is CAIRSPGTSGTGNNEQFF. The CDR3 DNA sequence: TGTGCCATCAGGAGCCCCGGGACTAGCGGGACTGGGAACAATGAGCAGTTCTTC.

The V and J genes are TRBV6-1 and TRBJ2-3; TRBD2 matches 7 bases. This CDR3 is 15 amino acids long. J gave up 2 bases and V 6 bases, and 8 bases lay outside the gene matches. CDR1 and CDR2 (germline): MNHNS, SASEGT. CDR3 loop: CASSSGDYSTDTQYF. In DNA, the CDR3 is TGTGCCAGCAGCTCCGGGGACTATTCCACAGATACGCAGTATTTT.

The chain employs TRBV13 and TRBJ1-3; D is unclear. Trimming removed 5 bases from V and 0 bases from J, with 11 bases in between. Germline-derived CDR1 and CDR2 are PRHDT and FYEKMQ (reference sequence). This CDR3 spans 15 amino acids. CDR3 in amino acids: CASSPPMGSGNTIYF. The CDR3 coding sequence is TGTGCCAGCAGCCCTCCCATGGGCTCTGGAAACACCATATATTTT. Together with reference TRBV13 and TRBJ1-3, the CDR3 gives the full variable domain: AAGVIQSPRHLIKEKRETATLKCYPIPRHDTVYWYQQGPGQDPQFLISFYEKMQSDKGSIPDRFSAQQFSDYHSELNMSSLELGDSALYFCASSPPMGSGNTIYFGEGSWLTVV.

CDR3 protein: CAISELEREVSYEQYF. The CDR3 nucleotides read TGTGCCATCAGTGAGTTAGAGCGGGAGGTCTCCTACGAGCAGTACTTC. The chain joins TRBV10-3 to TRBJ2-7, with 9 positions matching TRBD2. Germline CDR1 ENHRY, CDR2 SYGVKD. The trim removed 1 base at V and 0 bases at J, leaving 4 bases unmatched. The CDR3 consists of 16 residues.

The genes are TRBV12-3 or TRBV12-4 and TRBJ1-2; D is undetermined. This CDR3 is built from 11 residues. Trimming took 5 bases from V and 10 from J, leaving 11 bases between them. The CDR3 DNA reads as TGTGCCAGCAGTCTCGGCGCCGTCTACACCTTC. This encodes CASSLGAVYTF.

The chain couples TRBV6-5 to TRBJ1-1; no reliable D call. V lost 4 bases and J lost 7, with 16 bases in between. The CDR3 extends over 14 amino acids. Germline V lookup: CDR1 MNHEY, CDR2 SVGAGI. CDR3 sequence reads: CASSSILGSGEAFF. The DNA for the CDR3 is TGTGCCAGCAGTTCGATCCTGGGGTCGGGTGAAGCTTTCTTT.

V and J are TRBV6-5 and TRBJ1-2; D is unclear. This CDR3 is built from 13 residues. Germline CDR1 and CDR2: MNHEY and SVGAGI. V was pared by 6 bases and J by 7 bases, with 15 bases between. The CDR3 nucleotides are TGTGCCAGCAGGGCACACGGAACGAGTGGCTACACCTTC. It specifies CASRAHGTSGYTF.

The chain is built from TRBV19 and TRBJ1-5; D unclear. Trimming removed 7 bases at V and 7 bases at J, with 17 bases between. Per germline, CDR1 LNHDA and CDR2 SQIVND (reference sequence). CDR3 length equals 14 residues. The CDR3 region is CASTPVRVGQPQHF. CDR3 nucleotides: TGTGCCAGTACTCCAGTTAGGGTGGGCCAGCCCCAGCATTTT.